This TCR beta chain was identified in a study of cytomegalovirus exposure and HLA in healthy donors. Germline values: CDR1 SGHRS, CDR2 YFSETQ. The CDR3 spans 21 residues. V was pared by 0 bases and J by 1 base, with 19 bases of the junction left unmatched. The primer mix had 60 Vbeta and 13 Jbeta primers. TCRdb's copy holds only in-frame clones and misses some; the assay was immunoSEQ multiplex PCR. The sample includes roughly 100,000 clones, roughly an eighth of them seen just once. The chain has TRBV5-1 and TRBJ2-3, with 8 bases aligning to TRBD2. This TCR was sampled from a middle-aged man in good health and CMV-seropositive. The source material was PBMCs. CDR3 protein: CASSLEGSGSGGPRGTDTQYF. In DNA, the CDR3 is TGCGCCAGCAGCTTGGAAGGTAGCGGGTCGGGAGGGCCGAGAGGCACAGATACGCAGTATTTT.